What follows is one T cell receptor (beta chain) and its context. The data belong to a study of blood T cell repertoires in COVID-19. Which cohort a participant joined came from the clinical history participants gave. Cohort 3 donors counted as recovered after two negative PCRs, clearance, or resolved symptoms. Profiling relied on immunoSEQ multiplex PCR, and the TCRdb table lists in-frame clones only, not all of them. This sample has a few hundred thousand clones, with over 75% found just once. Germline values: CDR1 SQVTM, CDR2 ANQGSEA. The CDR3 runs to 16 residues. V shed 0 bases and J 2 bases; nucleotides not matched to a gene: 4.

The sample taken for sequencing was PBMCs or T cells enriched from blood (not recorded which). The sequence was obtained from a man in his forties who had recovered from COVID-19. The chain employs TRBV29-1 and TRBJ2-7; 13 bases are shared with TRBD2. The CDR3 is CSVEETSGGIAYEQYF. The DNA for the CDR3 is TGCAGCGTTGAAGAGACTAGCGGGGGGATAGCCTACGAGCAGTACTTC.